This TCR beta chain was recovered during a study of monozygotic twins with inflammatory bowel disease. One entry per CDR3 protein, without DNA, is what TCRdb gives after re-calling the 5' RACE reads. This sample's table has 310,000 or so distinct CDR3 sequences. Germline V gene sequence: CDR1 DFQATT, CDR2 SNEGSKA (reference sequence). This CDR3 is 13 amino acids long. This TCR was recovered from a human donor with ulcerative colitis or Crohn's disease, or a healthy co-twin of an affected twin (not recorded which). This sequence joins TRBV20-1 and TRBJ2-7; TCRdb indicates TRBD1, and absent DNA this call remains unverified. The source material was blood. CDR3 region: CSATNRAIYEQYF.